A single sample is the source of the 30 T cell receptor beta chains below, sequenced in a study of T cell responses to AZD1222 COVID-19 vaccine. Profiling relied on immunoSEQ multiplex PCR, and the TCRdb table lists in-frame clones only, not all of them. Among over 150,000 clones listed, about 90% were seen once. The sequencing here drew on peripheral blood, taken on day 0 of AZD1222 vaccination. These receptors originate from an adult in good health.

CDR3 loop: CASSLTPTSGRYEQYF. The CDR3 region has the DNA TGTGCCAGCAGCTTAACCCCGACTAGCGGGAGGTACGAGCAGTACTTC. This chain connects TRBV7-3 to TRBJ2-7; TRBD2 aligns across 13 bases. CDR1 SGHTA and CDR2 FQGTGA come from the germline V gene. CDR3 length: 16 amino acids. V dropped 0 bases and J dropped 4; count of bases not matched to a gene: 3.

This clone was observed a few times. V usage is TRBV6-1 and J usage is TRBJ2-1, with a tentative D call TRBD1 (6 bases). The CDR3 is 15 residues long. V was trimmed by 2 bases and J by 8 bases, leaving 16 bases between them. Per the germline V gene, CDR1 is MNHNS and CDR2 is SASEGT. CDR3 DNA: TGTGCCAGCAGTGAAAGGGACATCAGAGGGCATGAGCAGTTCTTC. Translated: CASSERDIRGHEQFF.

The genes are TRBV28 and TRBJ1-1; D remains ambiguous. From germline, CDR1 is MDHEN and CDR2 SYDVKM. V was trimmed by 5 bases and J by 6 bases, leaving 10 bases between them. This CDR3 region has 12 residues. CDR3 loop: CASSPQRAEAFF. In nucleotides, the CDR3 is TGTGCCAGCAGTCCCCAGCGGGCTGAAGCTTTCTTT. The full variable domain, with the rest looked up from reference TRBV28 and TRBJ1-1, is DVKVTQSSRYLVKRTGEKVFLECVQDMDHENMFWYRQDPGLGLRLIYFSYDVKMKEKGDIPEGYSVSREKKERFSLILESASTNQTSMYLCASSPQRAEAFFGQGTRLTVV.

This chain connects TRBV19 to TRBJ1-1; tentatively, D is TRBD1 (6 bases). Per germline, CDR1 LNHDA and CDR2 SQIVND (reference sequence). V lost 3 bases and J 6 bases, leaving 17 bases between the germline ends. CDR3 length: 15 amino acids. DNA of the CDR3: TGTGCCAGTAGTATCGAGAGGTCAGGGGAGGCTGAAGCTTTCTTT. It codes for CASSIERSGEAEAFF.

The chain uses TRBV6-4 and TRBJ1-2, with 7 nucleotides matching TRBD1. This CDR3 has 14 residues. Germline CDR1 and CDR2: MRHNA and SNTAGT. The trim removed 0 bases at V and 8 bases at J, leaving 6 bases unmatched. The CDR3 DNA reads as TGTGCCAGCAGTGACTCGTTGAGGGGGCGAGGCTACACCTTC. Encoded protein: CASSDSLRGRGYTF.

The rearrangement uses TRBV7-2 and TRBJ2-1, with 9 bases fitting TRBD2. V trimming: 5 bases; J trimming: 6 bases; junction bases outside the gene matches: 8. CDR1 SGHTA and CDR2 FQGNSA come from the germline V gene. This CDR3 is built from 15 residues. CDR3: CASSKTSGVLNEQFF. The CDR3 DNA reads TGTGCCAGCAGCAAGACTAGCGGAGTGCTCAATGAGCAGTTCTTC.

The V and J genes are TRBV30 and TRBJ2-3; 7 bases are a match to TRBD2. CDR1 GTSNPN and CDR2 SVGIG come from the germline V gene (reference sequence). V lost 6 bases to trimming and J lost 10 bases; unmatched junction nucleotides: 7. This CDR3 comprises 11 residues. Here the CDR3 DNA reads TGTGCCTGCGGGGACTATATATCGCAGTATTTT. Translation: CACGDYISQYF.

The chain combines TRBV3-1 (or the pseudogene TRBV3-2) with TRBJ2-1; 7 bases map to TRBD2. V shed 0 bases and J 5 bases; nucleotides not matched to a gene: 4. The length of the CDR3 is 15 residues. From germline, CDR1 is LGHDT and CDR2 YNNKEL (reference sequence). The CDR3 coding sequence is TGTGCCAGCAGCCAAGATTACCTAGCGGACAATGAGCAGTTCTTC. Protein: CASSQDYLADNEQFF.

The rearrangement links TRBV2 to TRBJ2-6, with 7 bases fitting TRBD1. Germline lookup yields CDR1 SNHLY and CDR2 FYNNEI. V lost 7 bases and J lost 4; bases outside the gene matches: 10. CDR3 length: 16 amino acids. The DNA for the CDR3 is TGTGCCAGCAACCCTCTTACAGGGGCCGGGGCCAACGTCCTGACTTTC. This codes for CASNPLTGAGANVLTF.

The rearrangement uses TRBV5-6 and TRBJ2-1; either TRBD1 or TRBD2 may fit D (5 bases each). The CDR3 totals 14 residues. V was pared by 6 bases and J by 6 bases, with 16 bases between. CDR1 SGHDT and CDR2 YYEEEE come from the germline V gene. CDR3 nucleotides: TGTGCCAGCACGGCTGGGACCATGTTCAATGAGCAGTTCTTC. Protein sequence: CASTAGTMFNEQFF. The complete variable domain, with remaining parts taken from reference TRBV5-6 and TRBJ2-1, reads DAGVTQSPTHLIKTRGQQVTLRCSPKSGHDTVSWYQQALGQGPQFIFQYYEEEERQRGNFPDRFSGHQFPNYSSELNVNALLLGDSALYLCASTAGTMFNEQFFGPGTRLTVL.

This chain uses TRBV12-1 with TRBJ1-5. TRBV12-1 counts as a pseudogene. The CDR3 contains 18 residues. In DNA form, the CDR3 reads TGTGCCAGCAGCTTCGACGTAAGACCTGGGATGATCAATCAGCCCCAGCATTTT. It codes for CASSFDVRPGMINQPQHF.

V usage is TRBV24-1 and J usage is TRBJ1-1; D is unresolved. With 4 bases removed from V and 4 bases from J, the gap between germline ends came to 18 bases. The CDR3 extends over 16 amino acids. Germline V lookup: CDR1 KGHDR, CDR2 SFDVKD. In nucleotides, the CDR3 is TGTGCCACCAGTGACCTTCCTTTTTACTTGGGCACTGAAGCTTTCTTT. Its protein is CATSDLPFYLGTEAFF.

The chain employs TRBV5-1 and TRBJ2-1, with TRBD2 identical over 10 bases. Germline-derived CDR1 and CDR2 are SGHRS and YFSETQ. The CDR3 spans 17 residues. The junction had 6 bases not matched to a gene; V was cut back by 0 bases and J by 3 bases. CDR3 region: CASSLVASGGDYNEQFF. DNA for the CDR3: TGCGCCAGCAGCTTGGTGGCTAGCGGGGGTGACTACAATGAGCAGTTCTTC.

The table lists this clone with a count of one. This sequence joins TRBV9 and TRBJ2-5, with D perhaps matching TRBD1 or TRBD2 (5 bases each). The CDR3 length is 14 residues. V was pared by 0 bases and J by 1 base, with 7 bases between. Germline loops: CDR1 SGDLS, CDR2 YYNGEE. CDR3 sequence: CASSVGGVQETQYF. In DNA, the CDR3 is TGTGCCAGCAGCGTAGGAGGGGTCCAAGAGACCCAGTACTTC. The variable domain in full, with the rest retrieved from reference TRBV9 and TRBJ2-5, is DSGVTQTPKHLITATGQRVTLRCSPRSGDLSVYWYQQSLDQGLQFLIQYYNGEERAKGNILERFSAQQFPDLHSELNLSSLELGDSALYFCASSVGGVQETQYFGPGTRLLVL.

This clone has just one count. V usage is TRBV29-1 and J usage is TRBJ1-1, with 7 bases fitting TRBD1. Trimming took 4 bases from V and 8 from J; bases not matched to a gene: 7. Germline CDR1 SQVTM, CDR2 ANQGSEA. The CDR3 runs to 12 residues. CDR3 in DNA: TGCAGCGTTGGAACAGGGGTAGGGGAAGCTTTCTTT. It specifies CSVGTGVGEAFF.

The V and J genes are TRBV19 and TRBJ1-5; no clear D. There are 15 residues in the CDR3. The germline V gene encodes CDR1 LNHDA and CDR2 SQIVND (reference sequence). Deletions cut 8 bases from V and 0 bases from J, with 14 bases between. DNA of the CDR3: TGTGCCAGTGTCACGGCAGCCTCTAGCAATCAGCCCCAGCATTTT. Translation: CASVTAASSNQPQHF.

DNA of the CDR3: TGTGCCAGCGGGCGCTCTGGGGCCAACGTCCTGACTTTC. It codes for CASGRSGANVLTF. The chain recombines TRBV2 with TRBJ2-6; no reliable D call. CDR3 length: 13 amino acids. V lost 8 bases, J lost 0 bases, and 5 bases lay in between. CDR1 is SNHLY, CDR2 FYNNEI, per germline. Combining the CDR3 with reference TRBV2 and TRBJ2-6 gives the whole variable domain EPEVTQTPSHQVTQMGQEVILRCVPISNHLYFYWYRQILGQKVEFLVSFYNNEISEKSEIFDDQFSVERPDGSNFTLKIRSTKLEDSAMYFCASGRSGANVLTFGAGSRLTVL.

The chain links TRBV19 to TRBJ2-7, with D perhaps matching TRBD2 (6 bases). Germline CDR1 LNHDA, CDR2 SQIVND (reference sequence). The V and J ends lost 8 bases and 11 bases respectively, with 16 bases between them. This CDR3 contains 11 residues. CDR3 in DNA: TGTGCCAGTCGTGCCGGGGACTTAGAGTACTTC. Its protein is CASRAGDLEYF.

The genes are TRBV18 and TRBJ1-1; weak D call: TRBD1 (6 bases). CDR1 and CDR2 (germline): KGHSH, LQKENI. V was clipped by 1 base and J by 6 bases, with 6 bases between them. The CDR3 runs 12 residues. CDR3 DNA: TGTGCCAGCTCACCACAGGGGGCTGAAGCTTTCTTT. This encodes CASSPQGAEAFF.

The V gene is TRBV12-5, the J gene TRBJ1-1; possible D gene TRBD1, 6 bases. CDR3 length equals 14 residues. Germline loops: CDR1 LGHNT, CDR2 FRNRAP. V lost 0 bases, J lost 7 bases, and 12 bases lay in between. The CDR3, as DNA: TGTGCTAGTGGTTTGGTATTTGGGACAAATGAAGCTTTCTTT. Translated, it gives CASGLVFGTNEAFF.

This chain links TRBV15 with TRBJ2-7; D unresolved. The CDR3 loop spans 14 amino acids. V dropped 0 bases and J dropped 6 bases, with 12 bases sitting between them. CDR1 is LNHNV, CDR2 YYDKDF, per germline (reference sequence). For the CDR3, the DNA is TGTGCCACCAGCAGAGATAATGGCCTGGCCGAGCAGTACTTC. It is translated as CATSRDNGLAEQYF.

This sequence joins TRBV9 and TRBJ1-6; D remains unclear. This CDR3 has 15 residues. The germline V gene encodes CDR1 SGDLS and CDR2 YYNGEE. Between the trimmed V and J ends, which lost 0 bases and 7 bases, there was a span of 11 bases. DNA of the CDR3: TGTGCCAGCAGCGTAGAGGCCCTGGGGAATTCACCCCTCCACTTT. Translating it yields CASSVEALGNSPLHF.

The chain recombines TRBV7-8 with TRBJ1-3, with a possible D match to TRBD1 (6 bases). Germline V gene sequence: CDR1 SGHVS, CDR2 FQNEAQ. The V gene lost 3 bases and the J gene lost 4 bases, with 10 bases spanning the gap. The CDR3 contains 14 residues. In DNA, the CDR3 is TGTGCCAGCAGCTTCGGGGGGCGCGGAAACACCATATATTTT. Protein product: CASSFGGRGNTIYF.

V is TRBV7-3 and J is TRBJ2-1, with TRBD2 matching over 13 bases. V was pared by 5 bases and J by 10 bases, with 11 bases of the junction left unmatched. Germline lookup yields CDR1 SGHTA and CDR2 FQGTGA. The CDR3 loop spans 16 amino acids. The CDR3 here is CASSAPTSGGAREQFF. The CDR3 DNA follows: TGTGCCAGCAGCGCCCCAACTAGCGGGGGGGCCAGGGAGCAGTTCTTC. The complete variable domain, with remaining parts taken from reference TRBV7-3 and TRBJ2-1, reads GAGVSQTPSNKVTEKGKYVELRCDPISGHTALYWYRQSLGQGPEFLIYFQGTGAADDSGLPNDRFFAVRPEGSVSTLKIQRTERGDSAVYLCASSAPTSGGAREQFFGPGTRLTVL.

This sequence joins TRBV9 and TRBJ2-3, with TRBD2 matching 10 bases. Losses at the gene ends were 4 bases for V and 1 base for J; bases not matched to a gene: 12. The CDR3 is made up of 18 amino acids. CDR1 and CDR2 from the germline V gene are SGDLS and YYNGEE. The CDR3 spells CASSPPSGGPVGTDTQYF. The CDR3 DNA sequence: TGTGCCAGCAGCCCCCCTAGCGGGGGTCCCGTCGGCACAGATACGCAGTATTTT.

J is TRBJ1-1 and V is TRBV30; weak D call: TRBD1 (5 bases). CDR1 is GTSNPN, CDR2 SVGIG, per germline (reference sequence). Trimming stripped 2 bases from V and 0 bases from J, with 10 bases between. This CDR3 is built from 14 residues. The CDR3 loop is CAWSRGVMNTEAFF. The CDR3 bases are TGTGCCTGGAGTAGAGGGGTCATGAACACTGAAGCTTTCTTT.

The gene calls are TRBV11-2 and TRBJ1-1; D ambiguous. Trimming shortened V by 3 bases and J by 1 base, and 12 bases separated the two germline ends. Germline lookup yields CDR1 SGHAT and CDR2 FQNNGV. The CDR3 is 15 residues long. This CDR3 reads CASSFSRRANTEAFF. CDR3 DNA: TGTGCCAGCAGCTTCTCGAGGAGGGCGAACACTGAAGCTTTCTTT.

The chain couples TRBV27 to TRBJ1-5; no reliable D call. Trimming stripped 9 bases from V and 7 bases from J, with 19 bases between. The CDR3 covers 14 residues. Germline values: CDR1 MNHEY, CDR2 SMNVEV (reference sequence). The CDR3 sequence is CASNFAGSGQPQHF. The CDR3 nucleotides read TGTGCCAGTAACTTCGCCGGGAGCGGCCAGCCCCAGCATTTT.

The chain carries TRBV29-1 and TRBJ2-1; no firm D call. V was pared by 4 bases and J by 12 bases, with 19 bases between. The CDR3 has 13 amino acids. From germline, CDR1 is SQVTM and CDR2 ANQGSEA. The CDR3 loop reads CSVVRLGFLGQFF. For the CDR3, the DNA is TGCAGCGTTGTACGGCTGGGGTTCCTAGGGCAGTTCTTC.

The rearrangement uses TRBV3-1 (or the pseudogene TRBV3-2) and TRBJ2-1; 14 nucleotides line up with TRBD2. V was pared by 7 bases and J by 6 bases, with 5 bases of the junction left unmatched. Germline V gene sequence: CDR1 LGHDT, CDR2 YNNKEL (reference sequence). This CDR3 has 15 amino acids. For the CDR3, the DNA is TGTGCCAGCACCAGACTAGCGGGGGGGCCCAATGAGCAGTTCTTC. Translation: CASTRLAGGPNEQFF.